The TCR beta chain under discussion was sequenced for a study of patients and donors after allogeneic stem cell transplantation. This CDR3 spans 14 amino acids. Trimming took off 2 bases at V and 2 bases at J, with 9 bases between the two ends. TCRdb ran MiXCR on the RT-PCR reads and lists one entry per CDR3 protein. In the table there are about 960,000 distinct CDR3 sequences, roughly 18% of which are singletons. This clonotype was counted only a few times. The source is a human donor who was either an allogeneic HSCT recipient or a stem cell or donor lymphocyte infusion donor (not recorded which). It is not recorded whose cells these are; they may come from a transplant donor. This chain uses TRBV12-3 or TRBV12-4 with TRBJ2-5, with D perhaps matching TRBD2 (5 bases). The sequenced material came from blood, either unsorted or a sorted T cell fraction (not recorded which). CDR3: CASSLTRAQETQYF. DNA for the CDR3: TGTGCCAGCAGTTTAACGAGGGCGCAAGAGACCCAGTACTTC.